A single sample is the source of the 22 T cell receptor beta chains below, sequenced in a study of brain T cells in children with intractable seizures. TCRdb's copy holds only in-frame clones and misses some; the assay was immunoSEQ multiplex PCR. The sample contains 80,000 or so clones, under 95% of which appear only once. Material: peripheral blood, obtained at surgery. Receptors originate from a girl aged 2-10 years with Rasmussen encephalitis and intractable seizures.

The rearrangement links TRBV2 to TRBJ2-7, with D perhaps matching TRBD2 (6 bases). The CDR3 is 13 residues long. V was cut by 5 bases and J by 6 bases, with 14 bases left in between. From germline, CDR1 is SNHLY and CDR2 FYNNEI. The CDR3 DNA is TGTGCCAGCAGTAGGATGGGAGCGGGCGAGCAGTACTTC. Its translation: CASSRMGAGEQYF.

The sample holds one count of this clone. The chain recombines TRBV15 with TRBJ2-6; D gene ambiguous. There are 17 residues in the CDR3. Germline lookup yields CDR1 LNHNV and CDR2 YYDKDF (reference sequence). The V and J ends lost 0 bases and 0 bases respectively, with 9 bases between them. CDR3 DNA sequence: TGTGCCACCAGCAGAGATCAATTTGCCTCTGGGGCCAACGTCCTGACTTTC. Translation gives CATSRDQFASGANVLTF.

This chain uses TRBV7-3 with TRBJ2-1; a weak D match, TRBD2 (6 bases). The CDR3 is 15 amino acids. Trimming stripped 4 bases from V and 12 bases from J, with 22 bases between. The germline CDR1 and CDR2 sequences are SGHTA and FQGTGA. The chain's CDR3 is CASSWAGLFSEAQFF. The CDR3 coding sequence is TGTGCCAGCAGCTGGGCGGGACTTTTTTCAGAGGCGCAGTTCTTC.

This chain uses TRBV5-1 with TRBJ2-7; no definite D call. Germline CDR1 is SGHRS and CDR2 is YFSETQ. The V and J ends lost 3 bases and 3 bases respectively, with 7 bases between them. The CDR3 contains 12 residues. The CDR3: CASSSTIYEQYF. DNA of the CDR3: TGCGCCAGCAGCTCAACAATCTACGAGCAGTACTTC.

The J gene is TRBJ2-1, the V gene TRBV6-5; 9 nucleotides agree with TRBD2. Germline CDR1 MNHEY, CDR2 SVGAGI. V gave up 7 bases and J gave up 4 bases; unmatched junction bases: 8. This CDR3 comprises 15 residues. In DNA form, the CDR3 reads TGTGCCAGCAAAGGAAGCGGGGGGAATTACAATGAGCAGTTCTTC. Translation gives CASKGSGGNYNEQFF.

The V call is TRBV30, the J call TRBJ1-1; D possibly corresponds to TRBD1 (5 bases). V gave up 3 bases and J gave up 4 bases, with 12 bases separating them. In germline, CDR1 is GTSNPN, CDR2 SVGIG (reference sequence). The CDR3 is made up of 13 amino acids. This CDR3 reads CAWSELRGTEAFF. CDR3 coding DNA: TGTGCCTGGAGCGAACTGAGGGGCACTGAAGCTTTCTTT.

This rearrangement joins TRBV6-5 to TRBJ2-1; weak D call: TRBD1 (5 bases). Trimming pared 8 bases from V and 3 bases from J, leaving 8 bases between. CDR3 length: 12 amino acids. CDR1 and CDR2 from the germline V gene are MNHEY and SVGAGI. The CDR3 reads CASWGYYNEQFF. For the CDR3, the DNA is TGTGCCAGCTGGGGCTACTACAATGAGCAGTTCTTC.

The CDR3 sequence is CASSSSGANQPQHF. The CDR3 DNA reads as TGTGCCAGCAGTTCCTCGGGAGCGAATCAGCCCCAGCATTTT. The gene calls are TRBV6-5 and TRBJ1-5; D remains ambiguous. V lost 4 bases, J lost 4 bases, and 11 bases lay in between. The CDR3 sequence is 14 residues long. Germline CDR1 MNHEY, CDR2 SVGAGI.

The chain links TRBV28 to TRBJ1-6; D perhaps matches TRBD1 (6 bases). The CDR3 covers 14 residues. Germline CDR1 is MDHEN and CDR2 is SYDVKM. Trimming took off 6 bases at V and 1 base at J, with 7 bases between the two ends. The CDR3 bases are TGTGCCAGCAGCAGGGGATCCTATAATTCACCCCTCCACTTT. Its protein product is CASSRGSYNSPLHF.

This rearrangement joins TRBV5-1 to TRBJ2-2; D may be TRBD2 (6 bases). CDR1 and CDR2 (germline): SGHRS, YFSETQ. The CDR3 consists of 15 residues. The germline V and J ends were trimmed by 0 bases and 4 bases, with 10 bases remaining between them. The CDR3 spells CASSLVRGGTGELFF. The DNA of the CDR3 is TGCGCCAGCAGCTTGGTAAGGGGAGGCACCGGGGAGCTGTTTTTT.

This rearrangement joins TRBV18 to TRBJ2-4; a weak D match, TRBD1 (6 bases). The V end was cut by 2 bases, the J end by 10 bases, with 6 bases between. CDR1 is KGHSH and CDR2 is LQKENI in the germline V gene. The CDR3 totals 11 residues. CDR3 in amino acids: CASSPDRIQYF. The CDR3 DNA sequence: TGTGCCAGCTCACCAGACAGGATTCAGTACTTC.

The rearrangement joins TRBV30 to TRBJ2-5; D is possibly TRBD1 (6 bases). V was pared by 5 bases and J by 5 bases, with 9 bases between. The CDR3 sequence is 11 residues long. Germline V gene data show CDR1 as GTSNPN and CDR2 as SVGIG (reference sequence). CDR3 sequence reads: CAWVGGETQYF. CDR3 sequence (DNA): TGTGCCTGGGTAGGGGGTGAGACCCAGTACTTC.

The V and J genes are TRBV18 and TRBJ2-7; 7 bases agree with TRBD1. The CDR3 is 14 amino acids. From germline, CDR1 is KGHSH and CDR2 LQKENI. The V segment lost 1 base and the J segment 5 bases; nucleotides outside the gene matches: 5. The CDR3 spells CASSPLEGAHEQYF. The CDR3 nucleotides are TGTGCCAGCTCACCACTTGAGGGGGCCCACGAGCAGTACTTC.

This clone showed up just once. The chain links TRBV6-5 to TRBJ2-3; 9 bases align to TRBD1. Germline V lookup: CDR1 MNHEY, CDR2 SVGAGI. Trimming removed 6 bases from V and 3 bases from J; junction bases left unmatched: 7. The CDR3 covers 15 residues. The CDR3 loop is CASSLKTGGTDTQYF. The DNA for the CDR3 is TGTGCCAGCAGCCTAAAGACAGGGGGGACAGATACGCAGTATTTT.

About this clone: At one of its ends the junction is not consistent with the germline gene, which may arise from a read error. This rearrangement joins TRBV6-1 to TRBJ2-7; TRBD2 matches at 9 bases. The CDR3 is 15 amino acids. Looked up from germline, CDR1 is MNHNS and CDR2 is SASEGT. The CDR3 loop reads CASSDVAGASDEQYF. The CDR3 nucleotides read TGTGCCAGCAGTGACGTAGCGGGGGCCTCCGACGAGCAGTACTTC.

V and J are TRBV4-1 and TRBJ2-1; 11 bases match TRBD2. This CDR3 has 18 residues. Trimming cost V 4 bases and J 2 bases; bases outside gene matches: 10. The germline CDR1 and CDR2 sequences are MGHRA and YSYEKL. CDR3 bases: TGCGCCAGCAGCCTTTCATATAGCGGGGGGGCCCCCTACAATGAGCAGTTCTTC. Protein sequence: CASSLSYSGGAPYNEQFF.

V usage is TRBV19 and J usage is TRBJ1-5; D perhaps matches TRBD1 (5 bases). The ends were cut back, 2 bases at V and 2 bases at J, with 10 bases in the middle. CDR1 and CDR2 (germline): LNHDA, SQIVND (reference sequence). The CDR3 is 15 amino acids. CDR3 bases: TGTGCCAGTAGTATACGGGGGTCGGGCAATCAGCCCCAGCATTTT. This translates into CASSIRGSGNQPQHF.

The V and J genes are TRBV5-4 and TRBJ1-6; D is possibly TRBD1 (5 bases). The CDR3 covers 16 residues. CDR1 SGHNT and CDR2 YYREEE come from the germline V gene (reference sequence). V lost 6 bases to trimming and J lost 0 bases, with 13 bases between them. DNA for the CDR3: TGTGCCAGCACTCGACGGGGGAGCTCCTATAATTCACCCCTCCACTTT. It yields the protein CASTRRGSSYNSPLHF.

The chain combines TRBV11-2 with TRBJ2-7, with D unclear. Trimming stripped 1 base from V and 2 bases from J, with 12 bases between. CDR1 and CDR2 (germline): SGHAT, FQNNGV. CDR3 size: 15 residues. The CDR3 protein is CASSLVLALAYEQYF. For the CDR3, the DNA is TGTGCCAGCAGCTTAGTTCTGGCACTTGCCTACGAGCAGTACTTC. The complete variable domain, with remaining parts taken from reference TRBV11-2 and TRBJ2-7, reads EAGVAQSPRYKIIEKRQSVAFWCNPISGHATLYWYQQILGQGPKLLIQFQNNGVVDDSQLPKDRFSAERLKGVDSTLKIQPAKLEDSAVYLCASSLVLALAYEQYFGPGTRLTVT.

The gene calls are TRBV7-6 and TRBJ1-3; maybe TRBD1 (6 bases). With 5 bases removed from V and 0 bases from J, the gap between germline ends came to 14 bases. The CDR3 is 16 residues long. Germline V CDR1 and CDR2: SGHVS, FNYEAQ. CDR3 coding DNA: TGTGCCAGCAGCGCTGGGACACCCGGCTCTGGAAACACCATATATTTT. Protein: CASSAGTPGSGNTIYF.

J is TRBJ1-4 and V is TRBV27; D is undetermined. Trimming shortened V by 5 bases and J by 7 bases, and 14 bases separated the two germline ends. Looked up from germline, CDR1 is MNHEY and CDR2 is SMNVEV (reference sequence). CDR3 size: 14 residues. The CDR3 loop reads CASSRGFFGEKLFF. CDR3 in DNA: TGTGCCAGCAGTCGGGGTTTTTTTGGTGAAAAACTGTTTTTT.

The chain links TRBV5-4 to TRBJ1-6; D is uncertain. The CDR3 is 16 amino acids. V lost 3 bases to trimming and J lost 4 bases, with 14 bases between them. Per the germline V gene, CDR1 is SGHNT and CDR2 is YYREEE (reference sequence). DNA for the CDR3: TGTGCCAGCAGCTCCGGGTCCCCCGGTTATAATTCACCCCTCCACTTT. Protein product: CASSSGSPGYNSPLHF.